The following is a T cell receptor (beta chain) sequence with its context. This record belongs to a study of blood T cell repertoires in COVID-19. CDR3 length: 17 amino acids. Germline CDR1 MNHEY, CDR2 SMNVEV (reference sequence). V lost 3 bases, J lost 4 bases, and 11 bases stayed unmatched. Profiling relied on immunoSEQ multiplex PCR, and the TCRdb table lists in-frame clones only, not all of them. The profile shows about 240,000 clones, 87% of them singletons. The clonotype comes from a woman in her twenties or thirties with acute COVID-19. The chain has TRBV27 and TRBJ1-2; 10 bases are a match to TRBD1. The specimen was PBMCs or T cells enriched from blood (not recorded which). The CDR3 sequence is CASSFLTMTGGPYGYTF. In DNA form, the CDR3 reads TGTGCCAGCAGTTTCCTCACCATGACAGGGGGCCCCTATGGCTACACCTTC.